This T cell receptor (beta chain) was documented in a study of CD8+ T cells in alopecia areata. cDNA reverse transcribed from extracted RNA served as the sequencing template. The table came from immunoSEQ multiplex PCR; TCRdb's copy has only in-frame clones and leaves some out. The profile shows about 160,000 clones, 40% to 50% of them singletons. CDR3 length equals 15 residues. CDR1 and CDR2 (germline): SNHLY, FYNNEI. Between the trimmed V and J ends, which lost 4 bases and 1 base, there was a span of 8 bases. Sequenced input: CD4+ T cells sorted from blood. The clonotype originates from a human donor with alopecia areata. The chain couples TRBV2 to TRBJ2-6; D remains unclear. In nucleotides, the CDR3 is TGTGCCAGCAGTGTTGGGAATTCTGGGGCCAACGTCCTGACTTTC. This encodes CASSVGNSGANVLTF.